This TCR beta chain was obtained from a study of cytomegalovirus exposure and HLA in healthy donors. This table comes from immunoSEQ multiplex PCR, and its TCRdb copy is limited to in-frame clones, with some not included. The repertoire holds some 200,000 clones, with 65% to 90% as singletons. This clone was recorded once. This CDR3 has 15 amino acids. Germline V CDR1 and CDR2: ENHRY, SYGVKD. The V and J ends lost 3 bases and 0 bases respectively, with 9 bases between them. This rearrangement joins TRBV10-3 to TRBJ2-1; perhaps TRBD2 as D (5 bases). The sequence was obtained from a woman aged 25 to 39 in good health and CMV-seropositive. Sequenced sample: PBMCs. The CDR3, as DNA: TGTGCCATCAGTGATTCACGGGGCTCCTACAATGAGCAGTTCTTC. Translated: CAISDSRGSYNEQFF.